Below, 27 T cell receptor beta chains from the same sample are listed, as sequenced in a study of PD-1 blockade in classical Hodgkin lymphoma (TCRdb year 2020). The library was produced with the immunoSEQ multiplex PCR assay. TCRdb obtained this table from immuneACCESS and retained in-frame rearrangements with V and J assigned. These tables miss some clones; where compared with another copy, unresolved V genes account for less than half of the shortfall, and the remainder is unexplained. The table for this sample lists 8,000 to 10,000 clones; roughly 80% of them were counted only once. The ten largest clones add up to about 4.9% of the sample. What this sample's time point label stands for: cycle 4 day 1 (C4D1), after six to seven weeks of nivolumab. Every trial patient had relapsed after autologous stem cell transplantation, and cohorts A, B and C differed in prior brentuximab vedotin exposure. CD4+ T cells were purified from thawed PBMCs by magnetic negative selection with a Miltenyi CD4+ T cell isolation kit.

Specimen: CD4+ T cells from blood, collected before the fourth cycle of nivolumab. Receptors originate from a human donor with classical Hodgkin lymphoma.

This chain links TRBV7-2 with TRBJ1-1; D gene uncertain. Trimming left V 5 bases short and J 0 bases short, with 16 bases between. CDR1 and CDR2 (germline): SGHTA, FQGNSA. This CDR3 has 16 residues. The CDR3 loop is CASSQTGSGVNTEAFF. CDR3 DNA: TGTGCCAGCAGCCAGACGGGCTCCGGGGTGAACACTGAAGCTTTCTTT.

V is TRBV5-1 and J is TRBJ2-5; D possibly corresponds to TRBD1 (5 bases). V dropped 4 bases and J dropped 5 bases, with 18 bases sitting between them. Per the germline V gene, CDR1 is SGHRS and CDR2 is YFSETQ. The CDR3 totals 15 residues. CDR3 region: CASSMDTSRTETQYF. The CDR3 bases are TGCGCCAGCAGCATGGACACCAGTCGGACCGAGACCCAGTACTTC.

This clone showed up just a few times. The chain couples TRBV5-1 to TRBJ1-6, with D unresolved. There are 15 residues in the CDR3. The V gene lost 3 bases and the J gene lost 10 bases, with 17 bases spanning the gap. Per germline, CDR1 SGHRS and CDR2 YFSETQ. In nucleotides, the CDR3 is TGCGCCAGCAGCTCTGACGGAATTTTTGGGTCACCCCTCCACTTT. Translating gives CASSSDGIFGSPLHF.

Only a few counts were recorded for this clone. The gene calls are TRBV29-1 and TRBJ2-7; TRBD2 agrees at 8 bases. CDR3 size: 15 residues. Trimming took 4 bases from V and 0 from J; bases not matched to a gene: 8. The V gene's germline CDR1 is SQVTM and CDR2 ANQGSEA. Written as DNA, the CDR3 is TGCAGCGTTGTATGGCAGCGGGGGAACTCCTACGAGCAGTACTTC. Translation gives CSVVWQRGNSYEQYF.

The genes are TRBV7-2 and TRBJ2-7; D might be TRBD2 (7 bases). This CDR3 comprises 13 residues. V was cut by 3 bases and J by 4 bases, with 10 bases left in between. Germline assignment: CDR1 SGHTA and CDR2 FQGNSA. DNA for the CDR3: TGTGCCAGCAGCTTGGGGGGGCCTTACGAGCAGTACTTC. Translated, it gives CASSLGGPYEQYF. Full variable domain (outside the CDR3, taken from reference TRBV7-2 and TRBJ2-7): GAGVSQSPSNKVTEKGKDVELRCDPISGHTALYWYRQSLGQGLEFLIYFQGNSAPDKSGLPSDRFSAERTGGSVSTLTIQRTQQEDSAVYLCASSLGGPYEQYFGPGTRLTVT.

The V gene is TRBV2, the J gene TRBJ2-5; TRBD2 aligns across 8 bases. CDR1 and CDR2 (germline): SNHLY, FYNNEI. This CDR3 has 15 amino acids. The junction had 10 bases not matched to a gene; V was cut back by 6 bases and J by 4 bases. CDR3 region: CASRKESGGTETQYF. Here the CDR3 DNA reads TGTGCCAGCAGGAAGGAGAGCGGGGGAACAGAGACCCAGTACTTC.

The chain recombines TRBV9 with TRBJ2-5, with D maybe TRBD1 (6 bases). The ends were cut back, 0 bases at V and 5 bases at J, with 8 bases in the middle. The CDR3 totals 13 residues. CDR1 and CDR2 from the germline V gene are SGDLS and YYNGEE. CDR3 loop: CASSVDGGETQYF. The CDR3 DNA follows: TGTGCCAGCAGCGTAGATGGGGGCGAGACCCAGTACTTC.

In the case of this clone: The conserved phenylalanine or tryptophan is not found at the CDR3 terminus, so this likely reflects a read error. The limits of the CDR3 on the DNA are not certain, so only TCRdb's listed CDR3 is given. The gene calls are TRBV20-1 and TRBJ2-3; no DNA check was done on the table's D call, TRBD2. The CDR3 is 11 amino acids long, termini counted. Germline loops: CDR1 DFQATT, CDR2 SNEGSKA (reference sequence). This CDR3 reads CSASSRGGLDL.

The V and J genes are TRBV7-2 and TRBJ1-3; a possible D gene is TRBD1 (5 bases). The CDR3 consists of 14 residues. CDR1 and CDR2 from the germline V gene are SGHTA and FQGNSA. V lost 4 bases and J 0 bases, leaving 7 bases between the germline ends. For the CDR3, the DNA is TGTGCCAGCAGCTCGACAGTCTCTGGAAACACCATATATTTT. As protein: CASSSTVSGNTIYF.

J is TRBJ1-5 and V is TRBV6-1; D unresolved. V lost 6 bases to trimming and J lost 5 bases, with 8 bases between them. In germline, CDR1 is MNHNS, CDR2 SASEGT. This CDR3 spans 12 amino acids. The CDR3 reads CASRSCDQPQHF. The CDR3 DNA reads TGTGCCAGCAGGTCATGCGATCAGCCCCAGCATTTT.

This clone appeared a single time. The V and J genes are TRBV28 and TRBJ1-2; TRBD1 aligns across 7 bases. This CDR3 has 12 residues. V lost 6 bases, J lost 6 bases, and 4 bases stayed unmatched. Germline CDR1 and CDR2: MDHEN and SYDVKM. The CDR3 bases are TGTGCCAGCAGCTTGACAGGGAATGGCTACACCTTC. Translated: CASSLTGNGYTF.

This chain links TRBV5-6 with TRBJ1-3; weak D call: TRBD1 (6 bases). V lost 4 bases and J lost 11, with 22 bases in between. The CDR3 covers 15 residues. Looked up from germline, CDR1 is SGHDT and CDR2 is YYEEEE. The CDR3 DNA sequence: TGTGCCAGCAGCCTCCGTGGGGGCCCTTCGGATGCCATATATTTT. As protein: CASSLRGGPSDAIYF.

The chain has TRBV6-5 and TRBJ1-5; D may be TRBD1 (6 bases). The CDR3 consists of 13 residues. The V and J ends lost 5 bases and 7 bases respectively, with 12 bases between them. Germline values: CDR1 MNHEY, CDR2 SVGAGI. CDR3: CASSTQGGQPQHF. The CDR3 nucleotides read TGTGCCAGCAGTACACAAGGGGGACAGCCCCAGCATTTT.

This clone was seen just once. This CDR3 reads CASRSAGGGTDTQYF. CDR3 in DNA: TGTGCCAGCAGGTCAGCGGGGGGGGGCACAGATACGCAGTATTTT. The chain has TRBV6-1 and TRBJ2-3; 10 nucleotides match TRBD2. Germline CDR1 reads MNHNS; CDR2 reads SASEGT. The V gene end was trimmed by 6 bases and the J gene end by 1 base; junction bases not matched to a gene: 4. This CDR3 has 15 residues.

The chain uses TRBV5-1 and TRBJ1-2, with D unclear. Trimming cost V 0 bases and J 3 bases, with 12 bases left between them. Germline CDR1 SGHRS, CDR2 YFSETQ. The CDR3 is 15 residues long. The CDR3, as DNA: TGCGCCAGCAGCTTGGAGGTGGGCCTGGACTATGGCTACACCTTC. Translating gives CASSLEVGLDYGYTF.

This clone appeared a few times. The V gene is TRBV7-2, the J gene TRBJ2-3; 9 positions agree with TRBD2. The trim removed 5 bases at V and 4 bases at J, leaving 10 bases unmatched. This CDR3 spans 16 amino acids. Germline V gives CDR1 SGHTA, CDR2 FQGNSA. The DNA for the CDR3 is TGTGCCAGCAGCCGCTGGGGGCGGGGGGGCCCAGATACGCAGTATTTT. Translation: CASSRWGRGGPDTQYF.

The V and J genes are TRBV28 and TRBJ1-6; TRBD1 is a possible D gene (5 bases). CDR3 length: 14 residues. Per the germline V gene, CDR1 is MDHEN and CDR2 is SYDVKM. The ends were cut back, 6 bases at V and 5 bases at J, with 11 bases in the middle. In DNA form, the CDR3 reads TGTGCCAGCAGGCGACCGGGACATAATTCACCCCTCCACTTT. Its translation: CASRRPGHNSPLHF.

This clone has more than one count but fewer than ten. V usage is TRBV6-5 and J usage is TRBJ1-2; D not certain. Germline V CDR1 and CDR2: MNHEY, SVGAGI. The CDR3 is made up of 13 amino acids. The V gene lost 7 bases and the J gene lost 8 bases, with 17 bases spanning the gap. The CDR3 protein is CASTSGPPGGYTF. CDR3 bases: TGTGCCAGCACCTCCGGGCCTCCCGGGGGCTACACCTTC.

This clone was seen once. The chain recombines TRBV5-4 with TRBJ2-2; D possibly uses TRBD1 or TRBD2 (5 bases each). Germline V CDR1 and CDR2: SGHNT, YYREEE (reference sequence). The CDR3 is made up of 15 amino acids. Trimming left V 2 bases short and J 7 bases short, with 15 bases between. Here the CDR3 DNA reads TGTGCCAGCAGCTTAGGGCAGGGAGCGGACGGGGAGCTGTTTTTT. This sequence encodes CASSLGQGADGELFF.

The V call is TRBV28, the J call TRBJ1-4; D call uncertain. The CDR3 spans 14 residues. V lost 10 bases and J 7 bases, leaving 19 bases between the germline ends. CDR1 and CDR2 (germline): MDHEN, SYDVKM. The DNA for the CDR3 is TGTGCCACCACATTGGGATCTGGAGGTGAAAAACTGTTTTTT. It codes for CATTLGSGGEKLFF. Drawing the rest from reference TRBV28 and TRBJ1-4, the complete variable domain is DVKVTQSSRYLVKRTGEKVFLECVQDMDHENMFWYRQDPGLGLRLIYFSYDVKMKEKGDIPEGYSVSREKKERFSLILESASTNQTSMYLCATTLGSGGEKLFFGSGTQLSVL.

The chain is built from TRBV28 and TRBJ1-3, with unresolved D. Germline V gene data show CDR1 as MDHEN and CDR2 as SYDVKM. CDR3 length equals 17 residues. V was clipped by 3 bases and J by 0 bases, with 15 bases between them. This chain's CDR3 is CASSLHPRALSGNTIYF. In DNA, the CDR3 is TGTGCCAGCAGTTTGCACCCCCGGGCCCTCTCTGGAAACACCATATATTTT.

The table lists this clone with a count of one. V is TRBV6-1 and J is TRBJ2-1; TRBD2 might be the D (7 bases). The CDR3 is 14 residues long. V dropped 9 bases and J dropped 6 bases, with 18 bases sitting between them. Germline V lookup: CDR1 MNHNS, CDR2 SASEGT. In DNA, the CDR3 is TGTGCCAGTTCTCGAGTGGGGGGGCCCAATGAGCAGTTCTTC. This gives the protein CASSRVGGPNEQFF.

The chain carries TRBV28 and TRBJ1-2, with D unclear. Germline CDR1 is MDHEN and CDR2 is SYDVKM. The V gene lost 3 bases and the J gene lost 2 bases, with 7 bases spanning the gap. CDR3 length: 13 residues. The CDR3 DNA reads as TGTGCCAGCAGTTTTTCCAGGAACTATGGCTACACCTTC. Its protein is CASSFSRNYGYTF.

The DNA for the CDR3 is TGTGCCAGCAGCTTTGGGACAGGTGGAGGGGTCCAGTACTTC. Amino acid sequence: CASSFGTGGGVQYF. V and J are TRBV7-9 and TRBJ2-5; 8 bases align to TRBD1. This CDR3 spans 14 amino acids. The germline V gene has CDR1 SEHNR and CDR2 FQNEAQ (reference sequence). The V and J ends lost 3 bases and 10 bases, in that order; junction bases with no gene match: 10.

There are a few counts of this clone. The CDR3: CASSLYSGTGSYEQYV. In DNA form, the CDR3 reads TGTGCCAGCAGCTTATACTCCGGGACAGGTTCCTACGAGCAGTACGTC. J is TRBJ2-7 and V is TRBV11-2; 8 bases are a match to TRBD1. Trimming at V came to 2 bases and at J to 1 base, leaving 7 bases not matched to a gene. Germline V gene sequence: CDR1 SGHAT, CDR2 FQNNGV. This CDR3 comprises 16 residues.

In its sample, this clone was seen once. This rearrangement joins TRBV7-2 to TRBJ2-7; D is undetermined. The V gene lost 5 bases and the J gene lost 6 bases, with 20 bases spanning the gap. The CDR3 contains 15 residues. Germline-derived CDR1 and CDR2 are SGHTA and FQGNSA. The CDR3 DNA sequence: TGTGCCAGCAGCCCCCCCCGCCGTGCCGTTCGCGAGCAGTACTTC. It translates to CASSPPRRAVREQYF. The full variable domain, completed using reference TRBV7-2 and TRBJ2-7, is GAGVSQSPSNKVTEKGKDVELRCDPISGHTALYWYRQSLGQGLEFLIYFQGNSAPDKSGLPSDRFSAERTGGSVSTLTIQRTQQEDSAVYLCASSPPRRAVREQYFGPGTRLTVT.

This chain joins TRBV11-2 and TRBJ2-1; the D gene is possibly TRBD2 (7 bases). The germline V gene has CDR1 SGHAT and CDR2 FQNNGV. V lost 1 base to trimming and J lost 4 bases, with 14 bases between them. The CDR3 is 16 residues long. The CDR3 is CASSLGIGGLYNEQFF. The CDR3 nucleotides read TGTGCCAGCAGCTTAGGGATCGGGGGGCTATACAATGAGCAGTTCTTC. Looking up the rest from reference TRBV11-2 and TRBJ2-1 gives the full variable domain: EAGVAQSPRYKIIEKRQSVAFWCNPISGHATLYWYQQILGQGPKLLIQFQNNGVVDDSQLPKDRFSAERLKGVDSTLKIQPAKLEDSAVYLCASSLGIGGLYNEQFFGPGTRLTVL.